The sequence of this TCR beta chain was determined in a study of esophageal squamous cell carcinoma under preoperative chemotherapy. The wider study: TCR repertoires were profiled from both peripheral blood T cells and tumor-infiltrating lymphocytes. Study-wide results and caveats: Abundant clones tended to shrink rather than expand after paclitaxel-nedaplatin.

Concerning this clonotype itself: Its antigen is unknown.

A single record per CDR3 protein comes from TCRdb applying MiXCR to the PCR reads. Of roughly 10,000 distinct CDR3 sequences in the sample, around 48% were seen once. V lost 3 bases and J lost 16, with 13 bases in between. The CDR3 totals 11 residues. From germline, CDR1 is MNHNS and CDR2 SASEGT. The time point here: after preoperative PTX-NDP chemotherapy. Paclitaxel-nedaplatin chemotherapy was given to patients ahead of their surgery. This sequence joins TRBV6-1 and TRBJ2-1, with D perhaps being TRBD1 or TRBD2 (5 bases each). Specimen collection occurred from a patient given preoperative chemotherapy. The receptor's source is a human donor with esophageal squamous cell carcinoma. The donor label of this sample is uncertain. CDR3 protein: CASSEQGPEFF. As DNA, the CDR3 is TGTGCCAGCAGTGAGCAGGGACCCGAATTCTTC.